Here is one TCR beta chain with its context. Its target is not known. They built TCR cDNA with 5'RACE template switching, a step that put in a universal primer site and UMIs. One entry per CDR3 protein results from TCRdb running MiXCR on the 5' RACE reads. Of 450,000 to 550,000 distinct CDR3 sequences in the sample, just over 20% were seen once. This entry comes from a study of T cells after yellow fever vaccination. Overall study findings and caveats: The booster response re-showed most primary clones: around 96% CD4, around 85% CD8.

This CDR3 has 13 amino acids. Germline values: CDR1 LGHNA, CDR2 YSLEER. Trimming removed 3 bases at V and 5 bases at J, with 11 bases between. The clonotype comes from a man between 18 and 29 years old who received the YFV17D yellow fever vaccine. This sequence joins TRBV4-3 and TRBJ2-7; D is perhaps TRBD1 (6 bases). The sample was PBMCs, taken 20 to 25 days after the first yellow fever vaccination. CDR3 in DNA: TGCGCCAGCAGCCACCTACAGGGAGACGAGCAGTACTTC. It is translated as CASSHLQGDEQYF.